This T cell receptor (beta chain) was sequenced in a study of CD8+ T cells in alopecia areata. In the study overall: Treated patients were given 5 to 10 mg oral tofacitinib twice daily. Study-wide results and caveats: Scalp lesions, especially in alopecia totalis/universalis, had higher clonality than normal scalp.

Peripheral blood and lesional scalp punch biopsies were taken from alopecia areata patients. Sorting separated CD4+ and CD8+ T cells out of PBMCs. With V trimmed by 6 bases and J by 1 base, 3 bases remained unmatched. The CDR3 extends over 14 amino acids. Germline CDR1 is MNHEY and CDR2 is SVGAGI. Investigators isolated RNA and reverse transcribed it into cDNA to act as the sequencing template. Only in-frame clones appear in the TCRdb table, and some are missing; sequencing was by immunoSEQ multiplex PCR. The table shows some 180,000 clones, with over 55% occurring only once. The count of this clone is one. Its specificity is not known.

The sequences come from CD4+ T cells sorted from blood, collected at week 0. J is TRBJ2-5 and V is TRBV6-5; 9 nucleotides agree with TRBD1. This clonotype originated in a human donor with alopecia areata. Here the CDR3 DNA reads TGTGCCAGCAGGGAGACAGGGGGCCAAGAGACCCAGTACTTC. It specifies CASRETGGQETQYF.